Given below is one T cell receptor (beta chain) in context. The trim removed 6 bases at V and 6 bases at J, leaving 7 bases unmatched. Germline V CDR1 and CDR2: MDHEN, SYDVKM. The CDR3 is 15 residues long. The data derive from a study of blood T cell repertoires in COVID-19. Study-level information: Sites in the United States, Italy and Spain provided acute and convalescent COVID-19 samples. PBMCs, B-cell-depleted T cells, or T cells were the source of the cDNA or gDNA that made up the material.

Original processing methods: From reference gene primer amplification, estimates of nucleated cell counts were derived. Method: immunoSEQ multiplex PCR; TCRdb's copy keeps in-frame clones and lacks some. The DNA gave D and trimming, while V, J and clone size come from that table. The sample holds 30,000 to 35,000 clones, approximately 78% seen once. The V call is TRBV28, the J call TRBJ2-2, with TRBD1 matching over 10 bases. The sequenced material came from peripheral blood. This clonotype originated in an older woman with acute or convalescent COVID-19. CDR3 amino acids: CASSPGQGIAGELFF. The CDR3, as DNA: TGTGCCAGCAGCCCGGGACAGGGGATCGCCGGGGAGCTGTTTTTT. Full variable domain (remainder filled in from reference TRBV28 and TRBJ2-2): DVKVTQSSRYLVKRTGEKVFLECVQDMDHENMFWYRQDPGLGLRLIYFSYDVKMKEKGDIPEGYSVSREKKERFSLILESASTNQTSMYLCASSPGQGIAGELFFGEGSRLTVL.